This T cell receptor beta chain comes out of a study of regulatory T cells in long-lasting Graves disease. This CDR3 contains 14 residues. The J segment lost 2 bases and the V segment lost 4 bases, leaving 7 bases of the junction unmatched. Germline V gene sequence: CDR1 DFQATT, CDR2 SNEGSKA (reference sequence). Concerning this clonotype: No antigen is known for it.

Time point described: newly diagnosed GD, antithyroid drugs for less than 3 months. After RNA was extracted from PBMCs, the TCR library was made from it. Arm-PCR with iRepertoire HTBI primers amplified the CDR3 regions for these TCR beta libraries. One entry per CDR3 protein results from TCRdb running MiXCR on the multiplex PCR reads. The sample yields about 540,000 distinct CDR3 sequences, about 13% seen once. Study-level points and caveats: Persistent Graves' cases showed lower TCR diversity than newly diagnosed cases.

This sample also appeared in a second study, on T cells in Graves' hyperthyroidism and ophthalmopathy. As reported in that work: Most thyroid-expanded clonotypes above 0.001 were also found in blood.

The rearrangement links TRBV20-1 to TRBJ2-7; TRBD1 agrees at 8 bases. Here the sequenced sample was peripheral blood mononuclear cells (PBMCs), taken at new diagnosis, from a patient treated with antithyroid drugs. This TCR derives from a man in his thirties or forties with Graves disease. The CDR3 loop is CSAKKGTGTYEQYF. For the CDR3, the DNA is TGCAGTGCTAAGAAAGGGACAGGCACCTACGAGCAGTACTTC.